Shown below are 11 T cell receptor beta chains from a single sample sequenced in a study of Ad26.COV2.S vaccination and SARS-CoV-2 variants. Treatment of the sample: some 20 received Ad26.COV2.S at low or high dose, single or two shots; about 5 received placebo; per-sample allocation not given. Vaccine and placebo recipients were sampled on day 63 after the first injection. Measured with immunoSEQ multiplex PCR; TCRdb has only the in-frame clones, and not every one. The data contain roughly 700,000 clones, around 89% of them seen just once; the ten biggest clones take up around 1.4%. The starting material was peripheral blood, obtained in a trial of Ad26.COV2.S vaccine versus placebo. The receptor set was obtained from a person aged 18 to 65 who received the Ad26.COV2.S COVID-19 vaccine or a placebo.

On this clone itself: Additional DNA sequences in this sample encode the identical CDR3. The V call is TRBV18, the J call TRBJ2-3; D gene uncertain. This CDR3 is built from 15 residues. Germline V gene lookup returns CDR1 KGHSH and CDR2 LQKENI. V was clipped by 3 bases and J by 0 bases, with 10 bases between them. The CDR3 protein is CASSPRPTSTDTQYF. The CDR3 coding sequence is TGTGCCAGCTCACCGAGACCTACTAGCACAGATACGCAGTATTTT. The full variable domain, in which reference TRBV18 and TRBJ2-3 provide the parts outside the CDR3, is NAGVMQNPRHLVRRRGQEARLRCSPMKGHSHVYWYRQLPEEGLKFMVYLQKENIIDESGMPKERFSAEFPKEGPSILRIQQVVRGDSAAYFCASSPRPTSTDTQYFGPGTRLTVL.

The chain uses TRBV18 and TRBJ1-2, with 7 bases matching TRBD1. Germline assignment: CDR1 KGHSH and CDR2 LQKENI. The J segment lost 4 bases and the V segment lost 2 bases, leaving 7 bases of the junction unmatched. There are 15 residues in the CDR3. CDR3 coding DNA: TGTGCCAGCTCACCAGGACAGGCGAGGAGCTATGGCTACACCTTC. It yields the protein CASSPGQARSYGYTF.

The chain is built from TRBV5-4 and TRBJ2-1; 14 nucleotides match TRBD2. The germline gives CDR1 SGHNT, CDR2 YYREEE (reference sequence). The V and J ends lost 5 bases and 7 bases, in that order; junction bases with no gene match: 5. The length of the CDR3 is 15 residues. The CDR3 loop reads CASSSGTSGSNEQFF. CDR3 sequence (DNA): TGTGCCAGCAGTTCCGGGACTAGCGGGAGTAATGAGCAGTTCTTC.

The rearrangement uses TRBV10-3 and TRBJ1-6, with 10 bases that match TRBD1. Germline V gene sequence: CDR1 ENHRY, CDR2 SYGVKD. With V trimmed by 6 bases and J by 8 bases, 7 bases remained unmatched. The CDR3 consists of 15 residues. The CDR3 region has the DNA TGTGCCATCAGGGCCGAGGACAGGGGGTATTCACCCCTCCACTTT. Its translation: CAIRAEDRGYSPLHF.

The chain couples TRBV5-4 to TRBJ1-1; D ambiguous. This CDR3 comprises 12 residues. The germline CDR1 and CDR2 sequences are SGHNT and YYREEE (reference sequence). V dropped 1 base and J dropped 4 bases, with 5 bases sitting between them. CDR3 protein: CASSLLGTEAFF. The CDR3 nucleotides are TGTGCCAGCAGCTTGTTGGGCACTGAAGCTTTCTTT.

V is TRBV19 and J is TRBJ1-6; 7 positions match TRBD1. CDR3 length: 13 residues. With 6 bases clipped from V and 6 bases from J, the junction kept 2 bases outside the gene matches. CDR1 is LNHDA, CDR2 SQIVND, per germline (reference sequence). CDR3 DNA sequence: TGTGCCAGTAGCGACAGGGCTAATTCACCCCTCCACTTT. Translating gives CASSDRANSPLHF. Variable domain in full (rest from reference TRBV19 and TRBJ1-6): DGGITQSPKYLFRKEGQNVTLSCEQNLNHDAMYWYRQDPGQGLRLIYYSQIVNDFQKGDIAEGYSVSREKKESFPLTVTSAQKNPTAFYLCASSDRANSPLHFGNGTRLTVT.

V and J are TRBV12-3 or TRBV12-4 and TRBJ1-1; the match to TRBD1 covers 9 bases. V lost 5 bases and J lost 12; bases outside the gene matches: 7. The CDR3 contains 12 residues. CDR3 coding DNA: TGTGCCAGCAGTCCCGGGACAGGGAAAACTTTCTTT. Its translation: CASSPGTGKTFF.

V usage is TRBV24-1 and J usage is TRBJ1-5; TRBD1 agrees at 7 bases. Germline values: CDR1 KGHDR, CDR2 SFDVKD. The CDR3 length is 14 residues. The junction had 4 bases not matched to a gene; V was cut back by 4 bases and J by 5 bases. The CDR3 spells CATSESDRDQPQHF. CDR3 DNA sequence: TGTGCCACCAGTGAATCTGACAGGGATCAGCCCCAGCATTTT.

The chain couples TRBV20-1 to TRBJ2-7; D is unclear. CDR1 and CDR2 (germline): DFQATT, SNEGSKA (reference sequence). The CDR3 totals 11 residues. Deletions cut 7 bases from V and 2 bases from J, with 9 bases between. Written as DNA, the CDR3 is TGCAGTGGTCTCTCGGCCTACGAGCAGTACTTC. Translated, it gives CSGLSAYEQYF.

This chain uses TRBV27 with TRBJ2-1, with D hard to call. The CDR3 consists of 13 residues. Germline V CDR1 and CDR2: MNHEY, SMNVEV (reference sequence). Trimming took off 3 bases at V and 5 bases at J, with 8 bases between the two ends. CDR3 sequence reads: CASSFRANNEQFF. The CDR3 DNA follows: TGTGCCAGCAGTTTCCGGGCAAACAATGAGCAGTTCTTC.

V gene TRBV15 combines with J gene TRBJ2-3, with TRBD1 matching over 9 bases. V shed 3 bases and J 5 bases; nucleotides not matched to a gene: 6. Per the germline V gene, CDR1 is LNHNV and CDR2 is YYDKDF (reference sequence). This CDR3 contains 15 residues. CDR3 in amino acids: CATSRRGQGGDTQYF. As DNA, the CDR3 is TGTGCCACCAGCAGGAGGGGACAGGGTGGAGATACGCAGTATTTT.